The 27 T cell receptor beta chains below were found in one sample sequenced in a study of T cell therapy after organ transplantation. These receptors' targets are unknown. Repertoires were generated with immunoSEQ multiplex PCR, while TCRdb's copy carries only in-frame clones and drops some. The repertoire includes a few thousand clones, roughly three quarters of them detected once, and about 38% sits in the top ten. The sequenced sample was CD8+ T cells from blood, obtained before autologous CMV-specific T cell therapy. The origin of the receptors is a human patient who had received a solid organ transplant and had CMV disease.

This clone has more than one count but fewer than ten. The rearrangement joins TRBV6-1 to TRBJ2-3, with D uncertain. CDR1 is MNHNS, CDR2 SASEGT, per germline. The CDR3 has 11 residues. The ends were cut back, 5 bases at V and 4 bases at J, with 4 bases in the middle. The CDR3 reads CASSYPDTQYF. The CDR3 coding sequence is TGTGCCAGCAGTTACCCAGATACGCAGTATTTT.

The chain links TRBV7-9 to TRBJ1-4; 8 bases align to TRBD1. Losses at the gene ends were 2 bases for V and 0 bases for J; bases not matched to a gene: 11. The CDR3 is 19 residues long. Germline V gene lookup returns CDR1 SEHNR and CDR2 FQNEAQ (reference sequence). The CDR3 sequence is CASSLIGRGLFTTNEKLFF. CDR3 nucleotides: TGTGCCAGCAGCTTAATAGGCAGGGGGCTTTTTACAACTAATGAAAAACTGTTTTTT. Filled out from reference TRBV7-9 and TRBJ1-4, the complete variable domain reads DTGVSQNPRHKITKRGQNVTFRCDPISEHNRLYWYRQTLGQGPEFLTYFQNEAQLEKSRLLSDRFSAERPKGSFSTLEIQRTEQGDSAMYLCASSLIGRGLFTTNEKLFFGSGTQLSVL.

V and J are TRBV19 and TRBJ1-2, with 9 bases matching TRBD1. J lost 8 bases, V lost 5 bases, and 6 bases had no gene match. CDR3 size: 13 residues. Germline CDR1 is LNHDA and CDR2 is SQIVND (reference sequence). CDR3 protein: CASSLGQGGGYTF. In nucleotides, the CDR3 is TGTGCCAGTAGTTTGGGACAGGGTGGCGGCTACACCTTC. Combining the CDR3 with reference TRBV19 and TRBJ1-2 gives the whole variable domain DGGITQSPKYLFRKEGQNVTLSCEQNLNHDAMYWYRQDPGQGLRLIYYSQIVNDFQKGDIAEGYSVSREKKESFPLTVTSAQKNPTAFYLCASSLGQGGGYTFGSGTRLTVV.

The chain employs TRBV23-1 and TRBJ2-7, with D possibly TRBD1 on 6 matching bases. Being an ORF, TRBV23-1 has a function that is uncertain. The CDR3 runs to 17 residues. V lost 0 bases, J lost 2 bases, and 17 bases lay in between. The CDR3: CASSQSNVGAGPYEQYF. CDR3 bases: TGCGCCAGCAGTCAATCGAATGTGGGGGCCGGCCCCTACGAGCAGTACTTC.

By its share, this clone is large. The rearrangement links TRBV5-6 to TRBJ1-5; 11 bases agree with TRBD1. Germline V gene lookup returns CDR1 SGHDT and CDR2 YYEEEE. CDR3 length: 17 residues. The ends lost 3 bases at V and 7 bases at J; junction bases unmatched: 12. The chain's CDR3 is CASSSSTDRGLGQPQHF. The CDR3 nucleotides are TGTGCCAGCAGCTCCTCCACGGACAGGGGGCTGGGGCAGCCCCAGCATTTT.

By proportion, this clone is large. Within the sample, other DNA sequences also encode this same CDR3. This sequence joins TRBV5-8 and TRBJ1-5, with D maybe TRBD1 (6 bases). V lost 4 bases, J lost 0 bases, and 11 bases lay in between. The CDR3 consists of 15 residues. The germline CDR1 and CDR2 sequences are SGHTS and YDEGEE. The CDR3 coding sequence is TGTGCCAGCAGCCTTCAGGGGTATAGCAATCAGCCCCAGCATTTT. Its translation: CASSLQGYSNQPQHF. Using reference TRBV5-8 and TRBJ1-5 for the parts outside the CDR3, the full variable domain is EAGVTQSPTHLIKTRGQQATLRCSPISGHTSVYWYQQALGLGLQFLLWYDEGEERNRGNFPPRFSGRQFPNYSSELNVNALELEDSALYLCASSLQGYSNQPQHFGDGTRLSIL.

The J gene is TRBJ1-2, the V gene TRBV13; a weak D match, TRBD1 (5 bases). There are 14 residues in the CDR3. Trimming took 5 bases from V and 8 from J, leaving 18 bases between them. Germline lookup yields CDR1 PRHDT and CDR2 FYEKMQ (reference sequence). The DNA for the CDR3 is TGTGCCAGCAGCACCCGGATAGGGACGTTAGGCTACACCTTC. This codes for CASSTRIGTLGYTF.

The genes are TRBV27 and TRBJ2-1; TRBD2 agrees at 9 bases. Losses at the gene ends were 2 bases for V and 8 bases for J; bases not matched to a gene: 7. There are 15 residues in the CDR3. CDR1 is MNHEY, CDR2 SMNVEV, per germline (reference sequence). The CDR3 spells CASSLAGGLSDEQFF. The CDR3 nucleotides read TGTGCCAGCAGTTTAGCGGGAGGGCTGAGCGATGAGCAGTTCTTC.

About this clone itself: This sample also contains other DNA sequences that code for the same CDR3. The genes are TRBV4-2 and TRBJ2-5, with D possibly being TRBD1 or TRBD2 (5 bases each). Germline V gene sequence: CDR1 LGHNA, CDR2 YNFKEQ. CDR3 size: 17 residues. The V gene lost 1 base and the J gene lost 3 bases, with 18 bases spanning the gap. DNA for the CDR3: TGTGCCAGCAGCCAAGTTTGGGACGGTGGGACGGAAGAGACCCAGTACTTC. It specifies CASSQVWDGGTEETQYF.

This clone has only one observation. The chain uses TRBV5-1 and TRBJ2-7; D gene ambiguous. This CDR3 is built from 12 residues. Deletions cut 4 bases from V and 6 bases from J, with 11 bases between. Germline loops: CDR1 SGHRS, CDR2 YFSETQ. This chain's CDR3 is CASSDDPVEQYF. Here the CDR3 DNA reads TGCGCCAGCAGCGATGACCCGGTCGAGCAGTACTTC. Together with reference TRBV5-1 and TRBJ2-7, the CDR3 gives the full variable domain: KAGVTQTPRYLIKTRGQQVTLSCSPISGHRSVSWYQQTPGQGLQFLFEYFSETQRNKGNFPGRFSGRQFSNSRSEMNVSTLELGDSALYLCASSDDPVEQYFGPGTRLTVT.

V usage is TRBV13 and J usage is TRBJ2-7; D ambiguous. This CDR3 contains 15 residues. In germline, CDR1 is PRHDT, CDR2 FYEKMQ (reference sequence). V was shortened by 0 bases and J by 9 bases, with 18 bases between the two germline ends. The DNA of the CDR3 is TGTGCCAGCAGCTTAGGGCCTCGACCAGCCTGGGGGCAGTACTTC. Protein sequence: CASSLGPRPAWGQYF.

The genes are TRBV2 and TRBJ1-2, with D tentatively TRBD1 (5 bases). The CDR3 contains 11 residues. The germline V gene has CDR1 SNHLY and CDR2 FYNNEI. Deletions cut 3 bases from V and 11 bases from J, with 10 bases between. CDR3 sequence: CASSDTRGYTF. CDR3 coding DNA: TGTGCCAGCAGTGATACCCGGGGGTACACCTTC.

The chain is built from TRBV9 and TRBJ2-5; 9 nucleotides line up with TRBD2. The CDR3 length is 16 residues. Germline V gene data show CDR1 as SGDLS and CDR2 as YYNGEE. Losses at the gene ends were 4 bases for V and 5 bases for J; bases not matched to a gene: 12. CDR3: CASSTSTAGGGETQYF. DNA for the CDR3: TGTGCCAGCAGCACCAGTACAGCGGGAGGAGGGGAGACCCAGTACTTC.

CDR3 sequence: CASSFRPSSVNQETQYF. DNA of the CDR3: TGTGCCAGCAGTTTCCGTCCCTCTAGCGTTAACCAAGAGACCCAGTACTTC. The chain has TRBV28 and TRBJ2-5; TRBD2 might be the D (6 bases). V was pared by 3 bases and J by 0 bases, with 17 bases between. The CDR3 runs to 17 residues. From germline, CDR1 is MDHEN and CDR2 SYDVKM.

There are a few counts of this clone. V is TRBV11-2 and J is TRBJ2-7; D may be TRBD1 or TRBD2 (5 bases each). This CDR3 spans 12 amino acids. Germline loops: CDR1 SGHAT, CDR2 FQNNGV. V gave up 3 bases and J gave up 5 bases, with 8 bases separating them. This CDR3 reads CASSFRGDEQYF. CDR3 sequence (DNA): TGTGCCAGCAGCTTTAGAGGGGACGAGCAGTACTTC.

This clone was observed once. This rearrangement joins TRBV4-1 to TRBJ2-2; a possible D gene is TRBD1 (6 bases). CDR1 and CDR2 (germline): MGHRA, YSYEKL. V lost 2 bases and J lost 3, with 13 bases in between. The CDR3 totals 16 residues. Written as DNA, the CDR3 is TGCGCCAGCAGCCAACCATACAGGGCGGACACCGGGGAGCTGTTTTTT. Translated: CASSQPYRADTGELFF.

This chain joins TRBV28 and TRBJ1-5, with TRBD1 as a possible D gene (5 bases). The CDR3 contains 13 residues. V lost 7 bases to trimming and J lost 4 bases, with 11 bases between them. Germline assignment: CDR1 MDHEN and CDR2 SYDVKM. For the CDR3, the DNA is TGTGCCAGCATAGGCAGGGATAATCAGCCCCAGCATTTT. The encoded protein is CASIGRDNQPQHF.

This clone was observed a few times. The rearrangement links TRBV21-1 to TRBJ1-6. TRBV21-1 represents a pseudogene. CDR3 length equals 15 residues. The CDR3 here is CASSKEGGKGSPLHF. Written as DNA, the CDR3 is TGTGCCAGCAGCAAAGAAGGGGGGAAGGGTTCACCCCTCCACTTT.

This clone was seen a few times. The genes are TRBV7-3 and TRBJ2-3, with 14 bases lining up with TRBD2. This CDR3 contains 18 residues. J was trimmed by 4 bases and V by 4 bases; bases with no gene match: 10. Looked up from germline, CDR1 is SGHTA and CDR2 is FQGTGA. The CDR3 DNA is TGTGCCAGCAGCTCGGGACTAGCGGGAGATGTGTTGGCAGATACGCAGTATTTT. Translation: CASSSGLAGDVLADTQYF.

This rearrangement joins TRBV9 to TRBJ2-1; the match to TRBD2 covers 7 bases. The trim removed 4 bases at V and 4 bases at J, leaving 17 bases unmatched. Germline-derived CDR1 and CDR2 are SGDLS and YYNGEE. This CDR3 is built from 18 residues. The CDR3 coding sequence is TGTGCCAGCAGCCCAGAAGTGTTAAGACGGGAGGTGTACAATGAGCAGTTCTTC. It codes for CASSPEVLRREVYNEQFF.

The chain links TRBV7-9 to TRBJ1-1; D ambiguous. The CDR3 spans 13 residues. V shed 5 bases and J shed 1 base, with 8 bases lying between them. Per the germline V gene, CDR1 is SEHNR and CDR2 is FQNEAQ (reference sequence). CDR3 nucleotides: TGTGCCAGCAGCGAAGGGTCGAACACTGAAGCTTTCTTT. As protein: CASSEGSNTEAFF.

This rearrangement joins TRBV30 to TRBJ2-1; D is unresolved. This CDR3 spans 11 amino acids. Germline lookup yields CDR1 GTSNPN and CDR2 SVGIG (reference sequence). The germline V and J ends were trimmed by 5 bases and 10 bases, with 12 bases remaining between them. The CDR3 bases are TGTGCCTGGGGAGTTGTGGAGGAGCAGTTCTTC. Translating it yields CAWGVVEEQFF.

The V call is TRBV19, the J call TRBJ2-7; 8 positions agree with TRBD1. Germline CDR1 LNHDA, CDR2 SQIVND (reference sequence). The CDR3 length is 16 residues. V shed 4 bases and J 2 bases; nucleotides not matched to a gene: 10. The CDR3 loop reads CASSNQSGQATYEQYF. CDR3 bases: TGTGCCAGTAGTAACCAATCGGGACAGGCCACCTACGAGCAGTACTTC.

The rearrangement uses TRBV29-1 and TRBJ2-7; 7 bases fit TRBD2. Trimming at V came to 7 bases and at J to 4 bases, leaving 10 bases not matched to a gene. Germline V gene sequence: CDR1 SQVTM, CDR2 ANQGSEA. This CDR3 region has 13 residues. The chain's CDR3 is CSARLAQNYEQYF. The CDR3 DNA follows: TGCAGCGCCCGACTAGCCCAGAATTACGAGCAGTACTTC.

This clone has just a few counts. The chain couples TRBV29-1 to TRBJ2-5, with D perhaps being TRBD1 or TRBD2 (5 bases each). CDR1 SQVTM and CDR2 ANQGSEA come from the germline V gene. This CDR3 contains 15 residues. V shed 5 bases and J shed 1 base, with 17 bases lying between them. The DNA of the CDR3 is TGCAGCGTTAGGCTACCAAGAGGGACCCAAGAGACCCAGTACTTC. Protein sequence: CSVRLPRGTQETQYF.

Turning to this clone: Other DNA sequences in the sample encode the same CDR3. The chain couples TRBV27 to TRBJ2-2; TRBD1 agrees at 7 bases. V lost 1 base to trimming and J lost 8 bases; unmatched junction nucleotides: 13. This CDR3 spans 17 amino acids. From germline, CDR1 is MNHEY and CDR2 SMNVEV (reference sequence). In nucleotides, the CDR3 is TGTGCCAGCAGTTTATTGATTGCAGGGGGAAGTGGGGGGGAGCTGTTTTTT. Protein product: CASSLLIAGGSGGELFF.

CDR3: CASSEGPSPYNEQFF. The CDR3 nucleotides read TGTGCCAGCAGTGAAGGGCCTAGCCCCTACAATGAGCAGTTCTTC. The rearrangement links TRBV2 to TRBJ2-1, with D possibly TRBD2 on 5 matching bases. V was cut by 1 base and J by 2 bases, with 9 bases left in between. CDR1 is SNHLY, CDR2 FYNNEI, per germline. The length of the CDR3 is 15 residues.